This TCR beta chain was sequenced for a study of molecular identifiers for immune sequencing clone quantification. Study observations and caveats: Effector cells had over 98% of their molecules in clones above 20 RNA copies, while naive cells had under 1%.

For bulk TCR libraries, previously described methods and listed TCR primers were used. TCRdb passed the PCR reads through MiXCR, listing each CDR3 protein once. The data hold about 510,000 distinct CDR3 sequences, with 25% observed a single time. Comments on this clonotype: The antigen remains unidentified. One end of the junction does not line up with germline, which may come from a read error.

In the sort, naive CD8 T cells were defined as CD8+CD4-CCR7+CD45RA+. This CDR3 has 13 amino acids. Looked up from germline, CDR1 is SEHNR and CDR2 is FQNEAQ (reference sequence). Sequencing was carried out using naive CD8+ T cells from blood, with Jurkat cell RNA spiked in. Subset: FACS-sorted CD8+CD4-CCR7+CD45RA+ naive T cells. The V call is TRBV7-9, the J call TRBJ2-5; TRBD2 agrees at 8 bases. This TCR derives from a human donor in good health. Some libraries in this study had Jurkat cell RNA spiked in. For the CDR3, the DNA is TGTGCCGGCAGCTTAGCGGGATTGGAGACCCAGTACTTC. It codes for CAGSLAGLETQYF.